This T cell receptor beta chain emerged from a study of cytomegalovirus exposure and HLA in healthy donors. Vbeta (60) and Jbeta (13) primers were used in the PCR. Data came from immunoSEQ multiplex PCR; TCRdb stores just in-frame clones and leaves some out. The sample yields about 190,000 clones, about 77% seen once. The CDR3 consists of 16 residues. Germline CDR1 MGHRA, CDR2 YSYEKL. V was clipped by 0 bases and J by 5 bases, with 17 bases between them. This chain joins TRBV4-1 and TRBJ2-7; a weak D match, TRBD1 (5 bases). Sample: PBMCs. The sequence was obtained from a woman between 25 and 40 years old in good health and CMV-seropositive. CDR3 region: CASSQDGGASSHEQYF. CDR3 DNA sequence: TGCGCCAGCAGCCAAGATGGTGGGGCTAGTTCCCACGAGCAGTACTTC.